This T cell receptor beta chain was identified in a study of T cell changes during pregnancy in multiple sclerosis. Only in-frame clones appear in the TCRdb table, and some are missing; sequencing was by immunoSEQ multiplex PCR. The data contain 40,000 to 60,000 clones, approximately 93% of them seen just once; the ten biggest clones take up around 0.31%. CDR1 is SGHKS, CDR2 YYEKEE, per germline (reference sequence). The CDR3 length is 14 residues. Trimming pared 4 bases from V and 7 bases from J, leaving 16 bases between. The sequence came from a female donor with multiple sclerosis, enrolled in a pregnancy study. Sequences were derived from CD4+ T cells from peripheral blood mononuclear cells, sampled in the third trimester of pregnancy. The V call is TRBV5-5, the J call TRBJ2-3; D gene unclear. The CDR3 spells CASSSDLPTHTQYF. DNA for the CDR3: TGTGCCAGCAGCAGTGATCTACCCACTCATACGCAGTATTTT. Supplemented by reference TRBV5-5 and TRBJ2-3, the full variable domain reads DAGVTQSPTHLIKTRGQQVTLRCSPISGHKSVSWYQQVLGQGPQFIFQYYEKEERGRGNFPDRFSARQFPNYSSELNVNALLLGDSALYLCASSSDLPTHTQYFGPGTRLTVL.